This record looks at one TCR beta chain sequence and its context. Its antigen is still unknown. The data are from a study of T cell repertoires in cytomegalovirus infection. One entry per CDR3 protein, called by TCRdb with MiXCR from the reads. The data hold tens of thousands of distinct CDR3 sequences, with 20% observed a single time. The sequence was obtained from a human donor in good health (CMV status not recorded). Some clones in this sample may be carry-over from other donors' samples. The source was CD8+ T cells from cultured PBMCs, collected from culture after CMV antigen stimulation.

The DNA of the CDR3 is TGTGCCAGCAGCTTGGATGGTGCTGGAAACACCATATATTTT. It translates to CASSLDGAGNTIYF. V and J are TRBV5-6 and TRBJ1-3; no clear D gene. Deletions cut 0 bases from V and 2 bases from J, with 6 bases between. The germline gives CDR1 SGHDT, CDR2 YYEEEE. The CDR3 has 14 residues.